This TCR beta chain came from a study of cytomegalovirus exposure and HLA in healthy donors. Study-wide background: Roughly 180 million T cells yielded around 100 million unique TCR beta sequences, as an earlier analysis found.

A word on this clone: Antigen: not known.

Study-wide results and caveats: Later analysis reportedly placed an Asian-associated ancestry cluster below the roughly 640-donor mean in N-insertions.

The PCR contained 60 Vbeta and 13 Jbeta primers. The data were produced by immunoSEQ multiplex PCR, yet TCRdb's version contains in-frame clones alone and is incomplete. The sample holds approximately 180,000 clones; roughly 78% are singletons and the top ten take about 13%. The sequenced material came from PBMCs. This TCR derives from a woman aged 45-60 years in good health and CMV-seropositive.

The CDR3 DNA sequence: TGTGCCAGCAGTGGCCATTGGGAGGATACTGAAGCTTTCTTT. Amino acids: CASSGHWEDTEAFF. This chain connects TRBV6-1 to TRBJ1-1; no definite D call. The CDR3 spans 14 residues. Trimming took 4 bases from V and 5 from J, leaving 14 bases between them. From germline, CDR1 is MNHNS and CDR2 SASEGT.